These 20 T cell receptor beta chains share one sample of origin, sequenced in a study of blood T cell repertoires in COVID-19 (dated by TCRdb to between 2020 and 2021). Receptor amplification or capture employed the immunoSEQ multiplex PCR assay. The immuneACCESS repertoire file appears here via TCRdb, limited to in-frame rearrangements. These files lack a portion of the clones; in checked studies, under half of the deficit traces to unresolved V genes, and the cause of the others is not known. The sample table records more than 200,000 clones; approximately 86% of these occur just once. The ten top clones hold about 6% of the sample. The sample was PBMCs or T cells enriched from blood (not recorded which). Source of these receptors: a woman aged 25 to 39 with acute COVID-19.

The CDR3: CASSFPQTVLDTGELFF. For the CDR3, the DNA is TGTGCCAGCAGTTTCCCCCAGACAGTATTGGACACCGGGGAGCTGTTTTTT. The chain joins TRBV28 to TRBJ2-2; perhaps TRBD1 as D (5 bases). Germline V lookup: CDR1 MDHEN, CDR2 SYDVKM. Between the trimmed V and J ends, which lost 3 bases and 3 bases, there was a span of 17 bases. The CDR3 has 17 amino acids.

V is TRBV29-1 and J is TRBJ1-3, with TRBD1 as a possible D gene (5 bases). Looked up from germline, CDR1 is SQVTM and CDR2 is ANQGSEA. The CDR3 is 15 amino acids. Trimming removed 6 bases from V and 0 bases from J, with 15 bases in between. CDR3 loop: CSVADSGGSGNTIYF. The CDR3 bases are TGCAGCGTAGCCGACAGCGGGGGCTCTGGAAACACCATATATTTT.

CDR3 loop: CASSLSLTGAGRGYTF. CDR3 in DNA: TGTGCCAGCAGTTTATCGCTCACAGGGGCTGGTCGTGGCTACACCTTC. The chain uses TRBV27 and TRBJ1-2; TRBD1 agrees at 7 bases. V dropped 0 bases and J dropped 7; count of bases not matched to a gene: 11. Looked up from germline, CDR1 is MNHEY and CDR2 is SMNVEV (reference sequence). The CDR3 totals 16 residues.

The chain has TRBV7-2 and TRBJ2-5; 7 bases agree with TRBD2. The CDR3 runs 14 residues. V was clipped by 5 bases and J by 6 bases; unmatched bases: 9. Germline-derived CDR1 and CDR2 are SGHTA and FQGNSA. The CDR3 bases are TGTGCCAGCAGCCCGGGACCTAGCGGTCAGACCCAGTACTTC. This translates into CASSPGPSGQTQYF.

The chain uses TRBV28 and TRBJ1-1; D is perhaps TRBD1 (5 bases). V lost 7 bases, J lost 3 bases, and 12 bases lay in between. Germline values: CDR1 MDHEN, CDR2 SYDVKM. The CDR3 is made up of 13 amino acids. This CDR3 is CASIRGGDTEAFF. CDR3 in DNA: TGTGCCAGCATTCGGGGCGGGGACACTGAAGCTTTCTTT.

The V and J genes are TRBV7-3 and TRBJ2-3, with 9 nucleotides matching TRBD2. This CDR3 is built from 15 residues. CDR1 SGHTA and CDR2 FQGTGA come from the germline V gene. V gave up 2 bases and J gave up 2 bases; unmatched junction bases: 2. CDR3 nucleotide sequence: TGTGCCAGCAGCTTACTAGCGGGACTCACAGATACGCAGTATTTT. Its protein is CASSLLAGLTDTQYF.

The chain uses TRBV25-1 and TRBJ1-5, with a weak D call TRBD1 (6 bases). In germline, CDR1 is MGHDK, CDR2 SYGVNS. With 4 bases removed from V and 5 bases from J, the gap between germline ends came to 15 bases. The CDR3 spans 15 residues. CDR3 residues: CASSGNRAGDQPQHF. CDR3 DNA: TGTGCCAGCAGTGGCAACAGGGCGGGGGATCAGCCCCAGCATTTT.

The chain is built from TRBV19 and TRBJ1-5; D uncertain. Per the germline V gene, CDR1 is LNHDA and CDR2 is SQIVND (reference sequence). V was cut by 4 bases and J by 4 bases, with 5 bases left in between. The CDR3 spans 12 residues. CDR3 DNA: TGTGCCAGTAGTACCATGAATCAGCCCCAGCATTTT. Translating gives CASSTMNQPQHF.

The chain couples TRBV29-1 to TRBJ2-7; 10 bases are shared with TRBD1. This CDR3 comprises 14 residues. CDR1 SQVTM and CDR2 ANQGSEA come from the germline V gene. The V and J ends lost 4 bases and 2 bases, in that order; junction bases with no gene match: 5. The CDR3 nucleotides read TGCAGCGTTGTGGGGGACAGGGGTACCTACGAGCAGTACTTC. Protein sequence: CSVVGDRGTYEQYF.

This clone was counted only a few times. Within the sample, other DNA sequences also encode this same CDR3. The chain combines TRBV27 with TRBJ2-7; D may be TRBD1 (6 bases). Per germline, CDR1 MNHEY and CDR2 SMNVEV (reference sequence). The CDR3 extends over 13 amino acids. Trimming took off 5 bases at V and 4 bases at J, with 12 bases between the two ends. Here the CDR3 DNA reads TGTGCCAGCAGTCCGCGGACAGCTTACGAGCAGTACTTC. It is translated as CASSPRTAYEQYF.

The gene calls are TRBV5-4 and TRBJ2-3, with 7 bases fitting TRBD1. CDR1 is SGHNT and CDR2 is YYREEE in the germline V gene (reference sequence). Trimming removed 0 bases from V and 6 bases from J; junction bases left unmatched: 4. The CDR3 consists of 14 residues. The CDR3 region is CASSLGGGKDTQYF. For the CDR3, the DNA is TGTGCCAGCAGCTTGGGAGGGGGCAAGGATACGCAGTATTTT.

This chain joins TRBV24-1 and TRBJ2-1, with TRBD2 identical over 10 bases. After removal of 6 bases from V and 7 bases from J, the junction contained 5 bases not matched to a gene. CDR3 length: 14 residues. Germline lookup yields CDR1 KGHDR and CDR2 SFDVKD. The CDR3 loop reads CATSSSGSVNEQFF. DNA of the CDR3: TGTGCCACCAGTTCTAGCGGGAGTGTGAATGAGCAGTTCTTC.

This clone was seen only once. The rearrangement joins TRBV2 to TRBJ1-5; possible D gene TRBD1, 5 bases. This CDR3 region has 13 residues. Germline V CDR1 and CDR2: SNHLY, FYNNEI. Trimming stripped 2 bases from V and 5 bases from J, with 7 bases between. CDR3 sequence: CASSELTDQPQHF. In DNA, the CDR3 is TGTGCCAGCAGTGAACTGACAGATCAGCCCCAGCATTTT.

The V gene is TRBV11-2, the J gene TRBJ1-2; the match to TRBD1 covers 8 bases. The CDR3 has 14 amino acids. CDR1 is SGHAT, CDR2 FQNNGV, per germline. The V segment lost 2 bases and the J segment 6 bases; nucleotides outside the gene matches: 5. The CDR3 protein is CASSLHQGADGYTF. In DNA form, the CDR3 reads TGTGCCAGCAGCTTACATCAGGGGGCGGATGGCTACACCTTC.

This sequence joins TRBV6-2 or TRBV6-3 and TRBJ2-1, with TRBD2 as a possible D gene (5 bases). Germline CDR1 MNHEY, CDR2 SVGEGT. There are 17 residues in the CDR3. V was cut by 0 bases and J by 3 bases, with 15 bases left in between. The chain's CDR3 is CASSYSRGIDLYNEQFF. CDR3 DNA sequence: TGTGCCAGCAGTTACTCGAGAGGGATCGATCTCTACAATGAGCAGTTCTTC.

This clone appeared a single time. This chain uses TRBV5-1 with TRBJ1-3, with a tentative D call TRBD1 (5 bases). Germline V gene data show CDR1 as SGHRS and CDR2 as YFSETQ. V was clipped by 4 bases and J by 3 bases, with 11 bases between them. The CDR3 contains 14 residues. The CDR3 bases are TGCGCCAGCAGCACGGGGGGGTTTGGAAACACCATATATTTT. Amino acids: CASSTGGFGNTIYF.

The chain combines TRBV10-3 with TRBJ2-3; 7 bases align to TRBD2. CDR1 is ENHRY, CDR2 SYGVKD, per germline. Germline trimming cut 0 bases from V and 7 bases from J; bases unmatched to any gene: 4. The CDR3 length is 14 residues. CDR3 sequence (DNA): TGTGCCATCAGTGAGTCTCGCGGGACTAATACGCAGTATTTT. Translation: CAISESRGTNTQYF.

V usage is TRBV5-1 and J usage is TRBJ2-7; D gene uncertain. Germline assignment: CDR1 SGHRS and CDR2 YFSETQ. The CDR3 extends over 14 amino acids. The V end was cut by 0 bases, the J end by 3 bases, with 10 bases between. The DNA for the CDR3 is TGCGCCAGCAGCTTGGGTTCACAACGCTACGAGCAGTACTTC. Amino acid sequence: CASSLGSQRYEQYF.

The J gene is TRBJ1-2, the V gene TRBV7-9; tentative D call: TRBD1 (6 bases). Germline CDR1 SEHNR, CDR2 FQNEAQ (reference sequence). The length of the CDR3 is 18 residues. The ends were cut back, 2 bases at V and 3 bases at J, with 22 bases in the middle. The CDR3 DNA reads as TGTGCCAGCAGCTTAACCAACCCCCGCCAGGGGCAGGACTATGGCTACACCTTC. Translation: CASSLTNPRQGQDYGYTF.

V gene TRBV30 combines with J gene TRBJ1-2; 10 bases align to TRBD1. J was trimmed by 8 bases and V by 2 bases; bases with no gene match: 20. The CDR3 totals 18 residues. CDR1 GTSNPN and CDR2 SVGIG come from the germline V gene (reference sequence). DNA of the CDR3: TGTGCCTGGAGTTCTAAAAAGCGGACGACAGGGGGCGCGGGCGGCTACACCTTC. Protein product: CAWSSKKRTTGGAGGYTF.